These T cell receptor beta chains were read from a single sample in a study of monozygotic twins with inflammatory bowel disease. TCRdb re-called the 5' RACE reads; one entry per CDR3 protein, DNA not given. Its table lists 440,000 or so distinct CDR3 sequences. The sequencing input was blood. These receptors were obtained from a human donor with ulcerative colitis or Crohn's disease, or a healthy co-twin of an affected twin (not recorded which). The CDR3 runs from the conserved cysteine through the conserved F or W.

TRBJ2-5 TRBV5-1 CASRGADRRETQYF
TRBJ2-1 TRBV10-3 CAISERTSGRSERQSYNEQFF
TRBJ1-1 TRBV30 CASLAGVLNTEAFF
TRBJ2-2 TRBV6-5 CASSYSMGGAYTGELFF
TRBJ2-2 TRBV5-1 CASSFSQDNTGELFF
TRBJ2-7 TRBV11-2 CASSSPSGGAGEQYF
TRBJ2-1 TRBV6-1 CASSLKTSGVLPGEQFF
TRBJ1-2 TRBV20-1 CSARDTNYGYTF
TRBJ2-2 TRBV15 CATGPRPLTANTGELFF
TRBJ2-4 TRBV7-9 CASSSSRDRERGELAKNIQYF
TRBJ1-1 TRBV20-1 CSARREADTEAFF
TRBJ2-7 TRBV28 CASSLPGLAGGLNYEQYF
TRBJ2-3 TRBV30 CAWLDRGIDTQYF
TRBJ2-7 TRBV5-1 CASSFPSLAGGPSYEQYF
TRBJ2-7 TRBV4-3 CASSQGTIVGYEQYF
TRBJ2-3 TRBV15 CATSGLQENTQYF
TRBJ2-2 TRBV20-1 CSQAGGPAGELFF
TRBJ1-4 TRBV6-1 CASMAGGRTNEKLFF
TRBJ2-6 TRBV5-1 CASSFGVHSGANVLTF
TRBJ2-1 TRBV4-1 CASSQDITGIYNEQFF
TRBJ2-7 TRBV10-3 CATQGGREGHEQYF
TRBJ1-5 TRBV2 CASRPRPNNQPQHF
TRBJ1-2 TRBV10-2 CASSEGGPGGIYGYTF
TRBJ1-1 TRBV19 CASSIAAGLNSEAFF
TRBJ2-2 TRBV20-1 CSARVQTGTGFSGELFF
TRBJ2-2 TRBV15 CATSRDFRTSGTTGELFF
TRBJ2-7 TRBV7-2 CASSIFGAGGKQYF
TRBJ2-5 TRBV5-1 CASGGPMSGQETQYF
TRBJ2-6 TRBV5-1 CASSPRPGANVLTF
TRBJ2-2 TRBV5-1 CASRAGYTGELFF
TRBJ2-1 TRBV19 CASARGSSYNEQFF
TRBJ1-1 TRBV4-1 CASSLGEALNTEAFF
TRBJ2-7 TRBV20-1 CSATLSSYEQYF
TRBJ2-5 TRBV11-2 CASSLGQGRKETQYF
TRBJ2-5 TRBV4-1 CASRGMKQETQYF
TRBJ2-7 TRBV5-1 CASSLGVGQGQDEQYF